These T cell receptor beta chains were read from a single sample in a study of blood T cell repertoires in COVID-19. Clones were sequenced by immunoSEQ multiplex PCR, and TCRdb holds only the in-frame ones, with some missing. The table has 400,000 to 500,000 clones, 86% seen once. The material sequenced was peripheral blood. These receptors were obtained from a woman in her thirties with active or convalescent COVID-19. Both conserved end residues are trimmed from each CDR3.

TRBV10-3 AISEQGFNYGYT
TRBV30 ALGLAGETQY
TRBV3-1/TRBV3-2 ASSFGTSGQETQY
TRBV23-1 ASSRKRSVYGQQVMNTEAF
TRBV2 ATIPTGQGNSPLH
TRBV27 ASSLSEHPIYGYT
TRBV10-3 AHLTGDYGYT
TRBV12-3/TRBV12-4 ASRGTSGDTIY
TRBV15 ATSRDLLTSGIGNEQF
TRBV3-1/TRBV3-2 ASSQGLANNEQF
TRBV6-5 ASRTGTSNQPQH
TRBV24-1 ATSESGNQPQH
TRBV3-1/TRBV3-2 ASSQRDRGTEAF
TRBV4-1 ASSQAQDRVSADTQY
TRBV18 ASCLGQSTGELF
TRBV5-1 ASSLGHSGNTIY
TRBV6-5 ASSQGLGGYEQY
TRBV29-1 SVEGRFTEAF
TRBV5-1 ASSLAAGVNSPLH
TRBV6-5 ASSYSDTNPPLH
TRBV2 ASSADRGNEKLF
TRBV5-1 ASSLGFFSGSGEQF
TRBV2 ASSVEGYNEQF
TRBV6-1 ASSEWSGRAEYEQY
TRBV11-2 ASSLYRGRTEAF
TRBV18 ASSPAGYTDTQY
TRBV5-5 ASRLPGQGQQY
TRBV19 ASTTSGTGFSNQPQH
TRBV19 ASNRPREHT
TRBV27 ASIPFPGSPLHEQF
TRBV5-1 ASSLGDTEAF
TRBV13 ASSPPPGAMNTEAF
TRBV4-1 ASSQEGDTERNTEAF
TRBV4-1 ASSHPGQATYEQY